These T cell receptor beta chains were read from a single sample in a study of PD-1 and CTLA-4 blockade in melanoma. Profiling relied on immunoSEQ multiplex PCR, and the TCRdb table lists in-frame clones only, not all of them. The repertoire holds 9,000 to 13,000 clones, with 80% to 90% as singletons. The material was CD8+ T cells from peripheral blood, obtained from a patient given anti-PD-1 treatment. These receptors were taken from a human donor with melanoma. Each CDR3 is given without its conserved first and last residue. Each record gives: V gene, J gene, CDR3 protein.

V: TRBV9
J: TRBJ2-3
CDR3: ASSPSGGLSTDTQY

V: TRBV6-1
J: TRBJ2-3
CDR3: ASSESQTDTQY

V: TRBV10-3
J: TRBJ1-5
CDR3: AISGGDEGNQPQH

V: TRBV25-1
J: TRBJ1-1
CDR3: ASEPRGGEAF

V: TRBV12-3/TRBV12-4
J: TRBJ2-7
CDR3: ASSSGWYEQY

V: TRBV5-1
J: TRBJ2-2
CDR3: ASGTSGGPRTGELF

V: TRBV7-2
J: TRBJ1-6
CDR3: ASSLTPDLDYNSPLH

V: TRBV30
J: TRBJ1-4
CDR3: AWSVGSTNEKLF

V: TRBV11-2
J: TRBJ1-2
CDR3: ASSLGSGDEYGYT

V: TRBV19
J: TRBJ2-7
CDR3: ASSMIGTSSYEQY

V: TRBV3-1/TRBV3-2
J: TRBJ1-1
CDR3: ASSQEESGPRSSAF

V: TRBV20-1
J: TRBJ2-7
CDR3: SATEGPLQY

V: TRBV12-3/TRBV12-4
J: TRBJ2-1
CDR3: ASSLGVTGQF

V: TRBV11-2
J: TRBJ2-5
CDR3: ASSLGLAGPGETQY

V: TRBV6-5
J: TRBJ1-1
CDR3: ASSRDSWTEAF

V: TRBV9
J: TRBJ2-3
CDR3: ASSGLAGGSTDTQY